The source of this T cell receptor (beta chain) is a study of shared clonotypes between healthy human individuals. Naive CD8 cells lacked CD45RO, underwent positive selection for CCR7 and left out terminally differentiated effector memory CD45RA+ cells. Caucasian adults residing in Nashville, Tennessee made up all the donors. For sorted subsets, 150 to 200 ng DNA per replicate equaled about 30,000 T cell genomes. Profiled with immunoSEQ multiplex PCR; TCRdb holds only in-frame clones, not every one. The table shows fewer than 1 million clones, with about 97% occurring only once. Concerning this clone itself: Its matching antigen is unknown.

CDR1 and CDR2 from the germline V gene are SGHRS and YFSETQ. The germline V and J ends were trimmed by 2 bases and 5 bases, with 13 bases remaining between them. The CDR3 is made up of 14 amino acids. Study-wide findings and caveats: A handful of donors had 4% to 5% of their naive CD4 clonotypes in common. Non-shared clonotypes displayed generation probabilities falling below those of clonotypes present in all four donors.

This clonotype was obtained from a man younger than 45 in good health. The chain couples TRBV5-1 to TRBJ2-5; D not resolved. The source material was naive CD8+ T cells sorted from blood. The CDR3 protein is CASSLISGEETQYF. The CDR3 DNA is TGCGCCAGCAGCTTAATCAGTGGAGAGGAGACCCAGTACTTC.